One T cell receptor beta chain is described in this entry. TCRdb keeps only in-frame clones here, not all; method: immunoSEQ multiplex PCR. Among 110,000 to 150,000 clones, about four fifths were seen once, and the ten largest hold roughly 3.6%. This sample was taken from a study of blood T cell repertoires in COVID-19. Germline lookup yields CDR1 MNHNS and CDR2 SASEGT. The CDR3 is 15 amino acids. With 4 bases removed from V and 5 bases from J, the gap between germline ends came to 15 bases. V is TRBV6-1 and J is TRBJ2-1; tentatively, D is TRBD2 (7 bases). This TCR was sampled from a man aged 70 or older who had recovered from COVID-19. The sample comprised peripheral blood. CDR3 in amino acids: CASSGGGLGDNEQFF. CDR3 bases: TGTGCCAGCAGTGGGGGGGGGCTAGGAGACAATGAGCAGTTCTTC.